The present T cell receptor (beta chain) was sequenced within a study of cytomegalovirus exposure and HLA in healthy donors. This PCR relied on a set of 60 Vbeta primers and 13 Jbeta primers. Assay used: immunoSEQ multiplex PCR; TCRdb lists only in-frame clones, some missing. The table records 100,000 to 150,000 clones, just under 80% of them present only once. Study-wide points: When analyzed later, a missense DCLRE1C variant was found to be linked to TCR beta V- and J-gene trimming.

About this clone: Antigen specificity is unknown. An end of the junction does not agree with germline; a read error may underlie this.

The TCR sequence derives from a woman in her thirties or forties in good health and CMV-seronegative. Sequenced: PBMCs.

CDR3 sequence reads: CASSLEKKGAVKNSQYF. The DNA of the CDR3 is TGCGCCAGCAGCTTGGAGAAGAAGGGGGCAGTCAAAAACAGTCAGTACTTC. The rearrangement joins TRBV5-1 to TRBJ2-4, with TRBD1 identical over 7 bases. CDR1 SGHRS and CDR2 YFSETQ come from the germline V gene. This CDR3 contains 17 residues.